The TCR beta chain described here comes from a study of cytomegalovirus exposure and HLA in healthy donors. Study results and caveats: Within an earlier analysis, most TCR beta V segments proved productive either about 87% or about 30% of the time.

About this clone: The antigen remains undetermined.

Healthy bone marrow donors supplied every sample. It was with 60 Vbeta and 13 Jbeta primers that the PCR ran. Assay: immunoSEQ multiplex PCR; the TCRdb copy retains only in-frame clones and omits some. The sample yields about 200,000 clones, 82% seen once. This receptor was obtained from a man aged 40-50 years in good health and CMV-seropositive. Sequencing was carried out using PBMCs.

CDR3 amino acids: CATSRDVTSGNNEQFF. The CDR3 DNA follows: TGTGCCACCAGCAGAGATGTGACTAGCGGAAACAATGAGCAGTTCTTC. V and J are TRBV15 and TRBJ2-1; 9 nucleotides agree with TRBD2. Germline CDR1 LNHNV, CDR2 YYDKDF (reference sequence). The V and J ends lost 0 bases and 5 bases, in that order; junction bases with no gene match: 5. This CDR3 has 16 amino acids.